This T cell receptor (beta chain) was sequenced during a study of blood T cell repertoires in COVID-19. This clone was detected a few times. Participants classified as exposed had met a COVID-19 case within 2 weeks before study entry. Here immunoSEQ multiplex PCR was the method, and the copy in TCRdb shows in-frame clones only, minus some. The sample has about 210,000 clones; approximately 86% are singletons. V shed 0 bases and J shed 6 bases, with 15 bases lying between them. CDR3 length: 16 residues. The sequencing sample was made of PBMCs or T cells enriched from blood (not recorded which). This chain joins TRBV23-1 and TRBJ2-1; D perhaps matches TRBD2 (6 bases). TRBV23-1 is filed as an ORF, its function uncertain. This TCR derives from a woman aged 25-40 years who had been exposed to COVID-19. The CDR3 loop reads CASSQSGGLVGNEQFF. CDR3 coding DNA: TGCGCCAGCAGTCAATCGGGGGGTCTAGTTGGCAATGAGCAGTTCTTC.